These T cell receptor beta chains were read from a single sample in a study of vaccination effects on CD4 cells after COVID-19. The protocol was immunoSEQ multiplex PCR, while the TCRdb copy is restricted to in-frame clones and leaves out a portion. The sample carries around 63,000 clones, roughly 80% recorded once. What these receptors recognize is not known. Sequencing was performed on CD4+ T cells from PBMCs cultured with HCoV-OC43 spike peptides, taken before COVID-19 vaccination. These receptors were obtained from a human donor who received a COVID-19 vaccine. The CDR3 runs from the conserved cysteine through the conserved F or W. D genes are given only for firm matches. Clone size is stated in some rows and not others, as once, few, many or a class when expanded.

- | TRBJ2-1 | TRBD1 | TRBV6-4 | TGTGCCAGCAGTGGAACCAGGGGGAATGAGCAGTTCTTC | CASSGTRGNEQFF
- | TRBJ1-3 | TRBD1 | TRBV19 | TGTGCCACAAGACAGGGGGCATCAGGAAACACCATATATTTT | CATRQGASGNTIYF
few | TRBJ1-1 | - | TRBV5-5 | TGTGCCAGCAGCTTGGGGGCGATTGCTTTCTTT | CASSLGAIAFF
- | TRBJ2-1 | - | TRBV7-2 | TGTGCCAGCAGCTTGGGTGCGGGGCCTAATGAGCAGTTCTTC | CASSLGAGPNEQFF
- | TRBJ2-2 | - | TRBV5-1 | TGCGCCAGCAGGGGGACAATAAACACCGGGGAGCTGTTTTTT | CASRGTINTGELFF
- | TRBJ2-2 | TRBD2 | TRBV28 | TGTGCCAGCAACGGACTAGCGGGGGGGCCCGGGGAGCTGTTTTTT | CASNGLAGGPGELFF
- | TRBJ1-1 | TRBD1 | TRBV3-1/TRBV3-2 | TGTGCCAGCAGCTACAGGGGCTCGAACACTGAAGCTTTCTTT | CASSYRGSNTEAFF
- | TRBJ1-1 | - | TRBV2 | TGTGCCAGCAGTCCAGGGGTTGGGACTGAAGCTTTCTTT | CASSPGVGTEAFF
- | TRBJ2-3 | TRBD2 | TRBV28 | TGTGCCAGCAGTGTCCGACTAGCGGGGTACACAGATACGCAGTATTTT | CASSVRLAGYTDTQYF
- | TRBJ2-3 | - | TRBV12-3/TRBV12-4 | TGTGCCAGCAGTTACACAGATACGCAGTATTTT | CASSYTDTQYF
once | TRBJ2-3 | TRBD1 | TRBV10-1 | TGCGCCTCCGGGGACAGGGCCGGCACAGATACGCAGTATTTT | CASGDRAGTDTQYF
- | TRBJ2-3 | - | TRBV5-4 | TGTGCCAGCAGTCCGAAAGCGACGAGCACAGATACGCAGTATTTT | CASSPKATSTDTQYF
- | TRBJ1-1 | TRBD1 | TRBV9 | TGTGCCAGCAGCCCCACAGGGGTGAACACTGAAGCTTTCTTT | CASSPTGVNTEAFF
- | TRBJ2-2 | - | TRBV24-1 | TGTGCCACCGGCCCTGCGGGGAACACCGGGGAGCTGTTTTTT | CATGPAGNTGELFF
- | TRBJ2-3 | - | TRBV19 | TGTGCCAGTAGGGGCGGGGCAGATACGCAGTATTTT | CASRGGADTQYF
- | TRBJ1-5 | - | TRBV18 | TGTGCCAGCTCCCTCAGCGGTCCCGGAGATAGCAATCAGCCCCAGCATTTT | CASSLSGPGDSNQPQHF
- | TRBJ2-3 | TRBD2 | TRBV7-8 | TGTGCCAGCAGCTTAGACGGGGGGAGCACAGATACGCAGTATTTT | CASSLDGGSTDTQYF
- | TRBJ2-2 | - | TRBV2 | TGTGCCAGCTCCATCTTTGCGGCCGGGGAGCTGTTTTTT | CASSIFAAGELFF
once | TRBJ1-1 | - | TRBV5-1 | TGCGCCAGCAGCCCGAGAGCGGTGAACACTGAAGCTTTCTTT | CASSPRAVNTEAFF
- | TRBJ2-4 | - | TRBV13 | TGTGCCAGCAGCCCCGTGGCGGGCAAAAACATTCAGTACTTC | CASSPVAGKNIQYF
few | TRBJ1-2 | - | TRBV28 | TGTGCCAGTCGTGGGCTCTATGAAGGCTACACCTTC | CASRGLYEGYTF
once | TRBJ1-1 | TRBD1 | TRBV19 | TGTGCCAGTAGTGCCCCCAGGGGGCTGGTCACTGAAGCTTTCTTT | CASSAPRGLVTEAFF
- | TRBJ2-2 | - | TRBV3-1/TRBV3-2 | TGTGCCAGCAGCCCTATAGCCACCGGGGAGCTGTTTTTT | CASSPIATGELFF
- | TRBJ1-1 | TRBD1 | TRBV7-2 | TGTGCCAGCAGCAAAACAGGGACAGGGTGGGAGGCTTTCTTT | CASSKTGTGWEAFF
- | TRBJ1-2 | - | TRBV28 | TGTGCCAGCAAACAGGGAGGTTCCAACTATGGCTACACCTTC | CASKQGGSNYGYTF
few | TRBJ1-5 | - | TRBV19 | TGTGCCAGTTGCGTCAACAATCAGCCCCAGCATTTT | CASCVNNQPQHF
- | TRBJ1-3 | - | TRBV11-2 | TGTGCCAGCAGCCACTACCCAGACAGGTCCCCCTCTGGAAACACCATATATTTT | CASSHYPDRSPSGNTIYF
- | TRBJ1-5 | - | TRBV18 | TGTGCCAGCTCACCAGATCATGGCAATCAGCCCCAGCATTTT | CASSPDHGNQPQHF
- | TRBJ2-2 | - | TRBV5-1 | TGCGCCAGCCGAATGACAGAATACACCGGGGAGCTGTTTTTT | CASRMTEYTGELFF
- | TRBJ1-1 | - | TRBV12-3/TRBV12-4 | TGTGCCAGCAGTTTACGGTCGAGGGCTGAAGCTTTCTTT | CASSLRSRAEAFF
- | TRBJ2-5 | - | TRBV7-2 | TGTGCCAGCAGCCGGGGACAATGGGAAGAGACCCAGTACTTC | CASSRGQWEETQYF
- | TRBJ2-5 | - | TRBV2 | TGTGCCAGCAGTGAAGACAGGACCCAAGAGACCCAGTACTTC | CASSEDRTQETQYF
- | TRBJ2-5 | TRBD2 | TRBV4-1 | TGCGCCAGCAGCCAGCTCGGACTAGCGGGACAAGAGACCCAGTACTTC | CASSQLGLAGQETQYF
- | TRBJ1-6 | - | TRBV7-9 | TGTGCCAGCAGCAGTGTGAGTTCACCCCTCCACTTT | CASSSVSSPLHF
- | TRBJ1-1 | - | TRBV3-1/TRBV3-2 | TGTGCCAGCAGCCAAGACGGGGGTAGCGCTGAAGCTTTCTTT | CASSQDGGSAEAFF
- | TRBJ2-3 | TRBD1 | TRBV5-1 | TGCGCCAGCAGCTTAAACAGGGGTACGCAGTATTTT | CASSLNRGTQYF
- | TRBJ1-5 | - | TRBV2 | TGTGCCAGCAGTGAAGGACAGAGCAATCAGCCCCAGCATTTT | CASSEGQSNQPQHF
- | TRBJ1-4 | - | TRBV28 | TGTGCCAGCAGTGACGAACTTGAAAAACTGTTTTTT | CASSDELEKLFF
- | TRBJ1-4 | TRBD1 | TRBV7-2 | TGTGCCAGCAGAAAAAAGACAGGGTCAATTCGGGATAACGAAAAACTGTTTTTT | CASRKKTGSIRDNEKLFF
- | TRBJ1-5 | TRBD1 | TRBV18 | TGTGCCAGCTCAGAAGGACAGGTTGGTAATCAGCCCCAGCATTTT | CASSEGQVGNQPQHF
- | TRBJ1-4 | - | TRBV12-3/TRBV12-4 | TGTGCCAGCAGTTTATGGGCCCCCGAAAAACTGTTTTTT | CASSLWAPEKLFF
- | TRBJ2-4 | TRBD2 | TRBV2 | TGTGCCAGCGGGGGGGGTCCTGGGGCCAAAAACATTCAGTACTTC | CASGGGPGAKNIQYF